This T cell receptor beta chain was retrieved from a study of PD-1 blockade in classical Hodgkin lymphoma. Whole-study results and caveats: After ASCT, patients who started nivolumab under 1 year later were excluded. When set against healthy donors, newly diagnosed patients were reported to show lower baseline TCR diversity. Possible causes of repertoire differences, disease activity or prior therapy, remain undefined.

Exposure to brentuximab vedotin varied, and each patient had relapsed following autologous stem cell transplantation. Germline CDR1 reads SEHNR; CDR2 reads FQNEAQ (reference sequence). Trimming removed 1 base from V and 13 bases from J; junction bases left unmatched: 13. The CDR3 extends over 16 amino acids. Clones were sequenced by immunoSEQ multiplex PCR, and TCRdb holds only the in-frame ones, with some missing. The table has about 86,000 clones, roughly nine tenths seen once; the top ten hold about 10%. Of note for this clone: The antigen is undetermined.

The source is a human donor with classical Hodgkin lymphoma. The J gene is TRBJ1-6, the V gene TRBV7-9; 7 bases match TRBD1. Sequenced here: peripheral blood mononuclear cells (PBMCs), sampled before the second cycle of nivolumab. The CDR3 DNA follows: TGTGCCAGCAGCTTAGAAAAGACAGGGCCGCTTTGGCCCCTCCACTTT. This encodes CASSLEKTGPLWPLHF.